The T cell receptor (beta chain) described here comes from a study of blood T cell repertoires in COVID-19. Study-wide context: Nucleic acid was either cDNA or gDNA, and it came from T cells, B-cell-depleted T cells, or PBMCs.

The CDR3 loop spans 20 amino acids. V lost 1 base to trimming and J lost 2 bases; unmatched junction nucleotides: 20. Germline V gives CDR1 LNHDA, CDR2 SQIVND (reference sequence). This clone was observed once. Authors' data handling: Quantification of nucleated cells was approximated via reference gene primer amplification. Method: immunoSEQ multiplex PCR; TCRdb's copy keeps in-frame clones and lacks some. Clone size and the V and J calls come from that table; the DNA yielded D and trimming. The sample has 100,000 to 150,000 clones; 70% to 90% are singletons. This TCR was sampled from a man aged 70 or older with active COVID-19. Sequencing input: peripheral blood. The V and J genes are TRBV19 and TRBJ2-7; 7 bases are a match to TRBD2. For the CDR3, the DNA is TGTGCCAGTAGTATAGTCGTCGTTCGCGCGGGAGTCAAGGGTACCTACGAGCAGTACTTC. It is translated as CASSIVVVRAGVKGTYEQYF. The complete variable domain, with remaining parts taken from reference TRBV19 and TRBJ2-7, reads DGGITQSPKYLFRKEGQNVTLSCEQNLNHDAMYWYRQDPGQGLRLIYYSQIVNDFQKGDIAEGYSVSREKKESFPLTVTSAQKNPTAFYLCASSIVVVRAGVKGTYEQYFGPGTRLTVT.